Listed here is a single TCR beta chain. Its antigen remains unknown. The entry originates in a study of shared clonotypes between healthy human individuals. Study-level background: The donor pool was made up of two women and a few men aged 18 to 49.

There are 11 residues in the CDR3. Germline assignment: CDR1 MRHNA and CDR2 SNTAGT. The ends were cut back, 4 bases at V and 2 bases at J, with 0 bases in the middle. General study findings and limits: Limitation of the genetic and exposure-history diversity represented came from the few donors. Generation probability values for non-shared clonotypes were lower than those for clonotypes shared by all four donors.

TCRdb's copy holds only in-frame clones and misses some; the assay was immunoSEQ multiplex PCR. This table holds 1,500,000 or so clones, about 98.5% found once. The chain joins TRBV6-4 to TRBJ2-1; no definite D call. Sequencing was performed on naive CD4+ T cells sorted from blood. Subset defined: CD45RA+ positively selected. This sequence was found in a man under 40 in good health. CDR3 DNA sequence: TGTGCCAGCAGTGCCTACAATGAGCAGTTCTTC. Protein product: CASSAYNEQFF.